This T cell receptor (beta chain) was observed in a study of T cells in Graves' hyperthyroidism and ophthalmopathy. The V gene lost 4 bases and the J gene lost 3 bases, with 12 bases spanning the gap. The length of the CDR3 is 14 residues. Germline CDR1 reads KGHSH; CDR2 reads LQKENI. Diagnoses were made from clinical symptoms, serum measures (thyroxine and TRAb), thyroid ultrasound and orbital computed tomography. PBMCs stemmed from around 10 ml fresh peripheral blood. Overall study findings and caveats: Blood held most thyroid clonotypes expanded above 0.001 frequency. From stable hyperthyroidism, ophthalmopathy was set apart by a 13 V-J model.

This clonotype was seen ten or more times. The antigen is undetermined. RNA transcripts yielded amplified TCR beta CDR3 regions. First-round RT-PCR with HTBI primers amplified the TCR CDR3 region. Each CDR3 protein gets one entry after TCRdb re-called the multiplex PCR reads with MiXCR. Seen here are 400,000 to 550,000 distinct CDR3 sequences, around 14% observed once, and the top ten hold around a sixth. Material for sequencing was blood. The sequence was collected from a woman under 30 with Graves' hyperthyroidism. The V gene is TRBV18, the J gene TRBJ1-1; the D is unclear. CDR3 residues: CASSRPGGYTEAFF. The CDR3 nucleotides read TGTGCCAGCTCACGGCCGGGCGGGTACACTGAAGCTTTCTTT.